The 21 T cell receptor beta chains listed next were all sequenced from one sample in a study of cytomegalovirus exposure and HLA in healthy donors. Both 60 Vbeta primers and 13 Jbeta primers went into the PCR. The method was immunoSEQ multiplex PCR; TCRdb's version includes in-frame clones alone and lacks a portion of them. Seen here are some 90,000 clones, about four fifths observed once, and the top ten hold roughly 4%. The material sequenced was PBMCs. The receptors were sampled from a woman aged 70-85 years in good health and CMV-seropositive.

The chain recombines TRBV2 with TRBJ2-5; 9 bases are shared with TRBD1. CDR1 is SNHLY and CDR2 is FYNNEI in the germline V gene. The CDR3 is 15 residues long. J gave up 4 bases and V 5 bases, and 8 bases lay outside the gene matches. The CDR3 coding sequence is TGTGCCAGCAGTAGTAACAGGGGGCCTGGAGAGACCCAGTACTTC. Translated: CASSSNRGPGETQYF.

This clone was seen just once. The genes are TRBV7-2 and TRBJ2-2; TRBD2 agrees at 15 bases. CDR3 length: 17 amino acids. Germline loops: CDR1 SGHTA, CDR2 FQGNSA. V lost 6 bases to trimming and J lost 0 bases; unmatched junction nucleotides: 2. The CDR3 DNA reads as TGTGCCAGCAGAGGACTAGCGGGAGGGACGAACACCGGGGAGCTGTTTTTT. Amino acid sequence: CASRGLAGGTNTGELFF.

J is TRBJ2-7 and V is TRBV11-2, with 8 bases identical to TRBD2. The CDR3 is made up of 16 amino acids. V trimming: 4 bases; J trimming: 2 bases; junction bases outside the gene matches: 10. Germline lookup yields CDR1 SGHAT and CDR2 FQNNGV. Written as DNA, the CDR3 is TGTGCCAGCAGCTCTCCTCCGGGGGGGGTTGCCTACGAGCAGTACTTC. Translation: CASSSPPGGVAYEQYF. Full variable domain (outside the CDR3, taken from reference TRBV11-2 and TRBJ2-7): EAGVAQSPRYKIIEKRQSVAFWCNPISGHATLYWYQQILGQGPKLLIQFQNNGVVDDSQLPKDRFSAERLKGVDSTLKIQPAKLEDSAVYLCASSSPPGGVAYEQYFGPGTRLTVT.

The gene calls are TRBV13 and TRBJ2-7; 7 bases match TRBD2. Germline CDR1 is PRHDT and CDR2 is FYEKMQ (reference sequence). Trimming took 4 bases from V and 3 from J; bases not matched to a gene: 6. This CDR3 spans 14 amino acids. Here the CDR3 DNA reads TGTGCCAGCAGCTCCGGGACTACCCTCTACGAGCAGTACTTC. It is translated as CASSSGTTLYEQYF. The entire variable domain, with the rest obtained from reference TRBV13 and TRBJ2-7, is as follows: AAGVIQSPRHLIKEKRETATLKCYPIPRHDTVYWYQQGPGQDPQFLISFYEKMQSDKGSIPDRFSAQQFSDYHSELNMSSLELGDSALYFCASSSGTTLYEQYFGPGTRLTVT.

This clone has only one observation. The V and J genes are TRBV11-3 and TRBJ2-1; 7 bases agree with TRBD1. CDR1 and CDR2 from the germline V gene are SGHNT and YENEEA. V shed 3 bases and J 0 bases; nucleotides not matched to a gene: 5. The CDR3 runs 16 residues. CDR3: CASSLRTGGSYNEQFF. CDR3 coding DNA: TGTGCCAGCAGCTTGAGGACAGGCGGCTCCTACAATGAGCAGTTCTTC.

The rearrangement joins TRBV5-1 to TRBJ2-7, with D perhaps matching TRBD1 (5 bases). This CDR3 is built from 15 residues. CDR1 and CDR2 from the germline V gene are SGHRS and YFSETQ. V was cut by 0 bases and J by 0 bases, with 10 bases left in between. The CDR3 sequence: CASSLAQGSSYEQYF. The CDR3 DNA is TGCGCCAGCAGCTTGGCGCAGGGAAGCTCCTACGAGCAGTACTTC.

The genes are TRBV11-2 and TRBJ2-2, with D unresolved. The germline CDR1 and CDR2 sequences are SGHAT and FQNNGV. Trimming stripped 5 bases from V and 0 bases from J, with 4 bases between. CDR3 length: 13 residues. CDR3 nucleotides: TGTGCCAGCAGCCCCTCGAACACCGGGGAGCTGTTTTTT. This encodes CASSPSNTGELFF.

This chain links TRBV25-1 with TRBJ2-7, with 9 bases lining up with TRBD1. The CDR3 runs to 15 residues. Germline V gene lookup returns CDR1 MGHDK and CDR2 SYGVNS. Unmatched junction bases numbered 5, after V lost 4 bases and J lost 1 base. The chain's CDR3 is CASSVPGQGSYEQYF. The DNA of the CDR3 is TGTGCCAGCAGTGTCCCGGGACAGGGTTCCTACGAGCAGTACTTC.

The chain carries TRBV5-1 and TRBJ1-3; unclear D gene. This CDR3 is built from 16 residues. Germline V gene data show CDR1 as SGHRS and CDR2 as YFSETQ. V was cut by 0 bases and J by 4 bases, with 14 bases left in between. The CDR3 DNA reads TGCGCCAGCAGCTTGGCCCCCGGTACCCTCGGAAACACCATATATTTT. It is translated as CASSLAPGTLGNTIYF.

The CDR3 bases are TGTGCCAGCAGCTCGTCCCGGGACAGGCTCAGCTCTGGAAACACCATATATTTT. Protein: CASSSSRDRLSSGNTIYF. The gene calls are TRBV5-4 and TRBJ1-3, with TRBD1 matching over 8 bases. CDR1 and CDR2 (germline): SGHNT, YYREEE (reference sequence). After removal of 3 bases from V and 0 bases from J, the junction contained 11 bases not matched to a gene. This CDR3 has 18 amino acids.

This chain connects TRBV5-4 to TRBJ2-5; 9 bases line up with TRBD1. V lost 4 bases to trimming and J lost 5 bases; unmatched junction nucleotides: 9. The CDR3 is 15 residues long. The germline V gene encodes CDR1 SGHNT and CDR2 YYREEE (reference sequence). The CDR3 nucleotides read TGTGCCAGCAGCGTACAGGGGGCCAGAGGGGAGACCCAGTACTTC. It is translated as CASSVQGARGETQYF.

The chain employs TRBV5-4 and TRBJ2-7; 7 bases are a match to TRBD2. Per germline, CDR1 SGHNT and CDR2 YYREEE (reference sequence). Trimming at V came to 3 bases and at J to 5 bases, leaving 2 bases not matched to a gene. The CDR3 covers 12 residues. The CDR3 nucleotides read TGTGCCAGCAGCTGGGCGGGAGACGAGCAGTACTTC. It is translated as CASSWAGDEQYF. Drawing the rest from reference TRBV5-4 and TRBJ2-7, the complete variable domain is ETGVTQSPTHLIKTRGQQVTLRCSSQSGHNTVSWYQQALGQGPQFIFQYYREEENGRGNFPPRFSGLQFPNYSSELNVNALELDDSALYLCASSWAGDEQYFGPGTRLTVT.

This rearrangement joins TRBV7-2 to TRBJ1-6; D gene uncertain. Trimming took 4 bases from V and 11 from J, leaving 18 bases between them. The germline V gene has CDR1 SGHTA and CDR2 FQGNSA. This CDR3 is built from 15 residues. The CDR3 nucleotides read TGTGCCAGCAGCTCCATAGGAGCGGAGTCGCCACCCCTCCACTTT. Its protein is CASSSIGAESPPLHF.

The chain has TRBV6-5 and TRBJ1-5; D gene unclear. The length of the CDR3 is 13 residues. V lost 6 bases, J lost 7 bases, and 13 bases lay in between. Germline loops: CDR1 MNHEY, CDR2 SVGAGI. The CDR3 nucleotides are TGTGCCAGCAGCAGAGGGATACAGCAGCCCCAGCATTTT. It translates to CASSRGIQQPQHF.

V is TRBV15 and J is TRBJ2-1, with 7 bases that match TRBD1. V lost 9 bases, J lost 0 bases, and 8 bases stayed unmatched. Germline CDR1 LNHNV, CDR2 YYDKDF (reference sequence). The CDR3 runs 15 residues. The chain's CDR3 is CATSTGTASYNEQFF. The CDR3 DNA sequence: TGTGCCACTTCAACCGGGACAGCCTCCTACAATGAGCAGTTCTTC.

The chain recombines TRBV4-1 with TRBJ2-3; D is unresolved. Trimming cost V 1 base and J 0 bases, with 8 bases left between them. This CDR3 has 15 residues. Germline V gives CDR1 MGHRA, CDR2 YSYEKL. In DNA, the CDR3 is TGCGCCAGCAGCCAAGTCGGTAGCAGCACAGATACGCAGTATTTT. Translation gives CASSQVGSSTDTQYF.

The CDR3 spells CASSLAPNYEQYF. The CDR3 coding sequence is TGTGCCAGCAGCTTAGCGCCTAACTACGAGCAGTACTTC. The rearrangement links TRBV7-9 to TRBJ2-7; D call uncertain. V shed 0 bases and J shed 3 bases, with 6 bases lying between them. CDR3 length: 13 residues. Germline CDR1 and CDR2: SEHNR and FQNEAQ (reference sequence).

V and J are TRBV27 and TRBJ2-3, with 12 bases aligning to TRBD2. The germline V gene encodes CDR1 MNHEY and CDR2 SMNVEV (reference sequence). CDR3 length equals 16 residues. After removal of 2 bases from V and 4 bases from J, the junction contained 4 bases not matched to a gene. The CDR3 coding sequence is TGTGCCAGCAGTTTAAAGGGACTAGCGGGTTCAGATACGCAGTATTTT. This translates into CASSLKGLAGSDTQYF.

The chain carries TRBV7-9 and TRBJ2-1, with 8 bases fitting TRBD2. The V segment lost 5 bases and the J segment 6 bases; nucleotides outside the gene matches: 12. Germline CDR1 SEHNR, CDR2 FQNEAQ (reference sequence). The CDR3 has 16 amino acids. CDR3 in amino acids: CASSLRRREATNEQFF. Here the CDR3 DNA reads TGTGCCAGCAGCCTCAGGAGGCGGGAGGCTACCAATGAGCAGTTCTTC.

The gene calls are TRBV15 and TRBJ1-4; D unclear. This CDR3 is 17 amino acids long. Trimming stripped 0 bases from V and 5 bases from J, with 16 bases between. Germline CDR1 and CDR2: LNHNV and YYDKDF (reference sequence). This chain's CDR3 is CATSRDLFARSNEKLFF. CDR3 coding DNA: TGTGCCACCAGCAGAGATCTGTTCGCCAGGTCCAATGAAAAACTGTTTTTT.

The CDR3 loop reads CASSYSGSSGNTIYF. The CDR3 region has the DNA TGTGCCAGCAGTTACTCGGGGAGCTCTGGAAACACCATATATTTT. The chain links TRBV6-5 to TRBJ1-3; D not resolved. The CDR3 is 15 amino acids. The V end was cut by 0 bases, the J end by 0 bases, with 6 bases between. Germline V CDR1 and CDR2: MNHEY, SVGAGI.